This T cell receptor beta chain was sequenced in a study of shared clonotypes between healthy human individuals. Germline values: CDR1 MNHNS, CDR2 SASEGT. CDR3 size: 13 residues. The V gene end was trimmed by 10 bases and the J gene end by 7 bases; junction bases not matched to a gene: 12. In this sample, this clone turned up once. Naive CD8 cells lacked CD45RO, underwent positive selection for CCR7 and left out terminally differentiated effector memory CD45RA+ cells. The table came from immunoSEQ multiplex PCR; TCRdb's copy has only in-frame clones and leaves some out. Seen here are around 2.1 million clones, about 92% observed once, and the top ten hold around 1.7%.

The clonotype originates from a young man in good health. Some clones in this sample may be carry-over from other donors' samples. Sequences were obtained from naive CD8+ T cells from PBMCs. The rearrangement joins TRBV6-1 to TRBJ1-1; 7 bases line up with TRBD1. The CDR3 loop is CANSPGTDYEAFF. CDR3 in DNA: TGTGCCAACAGCCCGGGGACAGATTATGAAGCTTTCTTT.